This passage covers 21 T cell receptor beta chains from one sample sequenced in a study of siplizumab effects on memory and regulatory T cells. Data came from immunoSEQ multiplex PCR; TCRdb stores just in-frame clones and leaves some out. The sample has approximately 100,000 clones, 80% to 95% seen once. Source material: CD4+ T cells sorted from blood. The receptors come from a human donor in good health. Some clones in this sample may be carry-over from other donors' samples.

The genes are TRBV9 and TRBJ1-3, with 7 bases lining up with TRBD1. V gave up 3 bases and J gave up 0 bases; unmatched junction bases: 3. CDR1 and CDR2 from the germline V gene are SGDLS and YYNGEE. The CDR3 extends over 15 amino acids. CDR3: CASSENRGSGNTIYF. The CDR3 nucleotides are TGTGCCAGCAGCGAAAACAGGGGCTCTGGAAACACCATATATTTT.

The gene calls are TRBV30 and TRBJ2-2; TRBD1 might be the D (5 bases). This CDR3 is built from 17 residues. Trimming removed 2 bases at V and 2 bases at J, with 18 bases between. CDR1 GTSNPN and CDR2 SVGIG come from the germline V gene (reference sequence). CDR3 bases: TGTGCCTGGAGTCGAGGACACCAGTATATTAACACCGGGGAGCTGTTTTTT. Amino acid sequence: CAWSRGHQYINTGELFF.

The chain couples TRBV11-3 to TRBJ2-5, with 13 bases identical to TRBD2. V shed 2 bases, J shed 5 bases, and the junction held 5 bases outside the gene matches. CDR1 is SGHNT and CDR2 is YENEEA in the germline V gene. This CDR3 region has 16 residues. CDR3 nucleotide sequence: TGTGCCAGCAGCTTACGGACTAGCGGGAGTGTGGAGACCCAGTACTTC. The encoded protein is CASSLRTSGSVETQYF.

This rearrangement joins TRBV23-1 to TRBJ2-3; D is undetermined. TRBV23-1 is an ORF for which the function is uncertain. Trimming removed 7 bases from V and 4 bases from J, with 6 bases in between. The length of the CDR3 is 11 residues. The CDR3 here is CASNVADTQYF. The DNA of the CDR3 is TGCGCCAGCAATGTAGCAGATACGCAGTATTTT.

The gene calls are TRBV11-2 and TRBJ2-7; the D is unclear. The CDR3 contains 14 residues. The V end was cut by 3 bases, the J end by 7 bases, with 16 bases between. Germline lookup yields CDR1 SGHAT and CDR2 FQNNGV. This CDR3 reads CASSLLSRPLEQYF. CDR3 in DNA: TGTGCCAGCAGCTTGTTATCTCGGCCTCTGGAGCAGTACTTC.

The chain joins TRBV5-6 to TRBJ1-2; maybe TRBD1 (6 bases). Trimming shortened V by 4 bases and J by 8 bases, and 18 bases separated the two germline ends. The V gene's germline CDR1 is SGHDT and CDR2 YYEEEE. The CDR3 consists of 14 residues. The CDR3 DNA reads TGTGCCAGCAGCGCGGTAAGGGGGACCAGCGGCTACACCTTC. Protein: CASSAVRGTSGYTF. Full variable domain (outside the CDR3, taken from reference TRBV5-6 and TRBJ1-2): DAGVTQSPTHLIKTRGQQVTLRCSPKSGHDTVSWYQQALGQGPQFIFQYYEEEERQRGNFPDRFSGHQFPNYSSELNVNALLLGDSALYLCASSAVRGTSGYTFGSGTRLTVV.

This clone was recorded only once. The V call is TRBV7-9, the J call TRBJ1-1, with 8 nucleotides matching TRBD1. V was pared by 4 bases and J by 4 bases, with 8 bases of the junction left unmatched. This CDR3 comprises 15 residues. From germline, CDR1 is SEHNR and CDR2 FQNEAQ (reference sequence). The CDR3 loop is CASSSDRQGSTEAFF. The CDR3 nucleotides are TGTGCCAGCAGCTCAGACAGACAGGGGTCCACTGAAGCTTTCTTT.

This clone has just a few counts. V is TRBV28 and J is TRBJ2-5; possible D gene TRBD2, 6 bases. There are 15 residues in the CDR3. Germline V CDR1 and CDR2: MDHEN, SYDVKM. Deletions cut 4 bases from V and 4 bases from J, with 16 bases between. The DNA for the CDR3 is TGTGCCAGCAGTTCCGAACTAGCTGCCCGAGAGACCCAGTACTTC. Its translation is CASSSELAARETQYF.

The rearrangement uses TRBV19 and TRBJ1-1; no clear D. The V end was cut by 5 bases, the J end by 1 base, with 11 bases between. Germline lookup yields CDR1 LNHDA and CDR2 SQIVND (reference sequence). CDR3 size: 14 residues. CDR3 loop: CASSGGLRNTEAFF. CDR3 in DNA: TGTGCCAGTAGTGGAGGACTGAGGAACACTGAAGCTTTCTTT.

This sequence joins TRBV7-9 and TRBJ1-2, with a weak D call TRBD1 (6 bases). The CDR3 runs 15 residues. Trimming removed 3 bases at V and 0 bases at J, with 11 bases between. Per the germline V gene, CDR1 is SEHNR and CDR2 is FQNEAQ (reference sequence). The CDR3 here is CASSLTGEANYGYTF. The CDR3 nucleotides are TGTGCCAGCAGCTTGACAGGAGAAGCTAACTATGGCTACACCTTC.

The rearrangement links TRBV6-1 to TRBJ1-1; D remains ambiguous. The germline V gene encodes CDR1 MNHNS and CDR2 SASEGT. The ends were cut back, 4 bases at V and 7 bases at J, with 10 bases in the middle. The CDR3 covers 12 residues. CDR3 nucleotide sequence: TGTGCCAGCAGTGTGGGGATGAGTGAAGCTTTCTTT. Protein sequence: CASSVGMSEAFF.

The chain combines TRBV7-9 with TRBJ1-5; 11 bases fit TRBD1. The V and J ends lost 0 bases and 4 bases, in that order; junction bases with no gene match: 8. CDR3 size: 18 residues. Germline lookup yields CDR1 SEHNR and CDR2 FQNEAQ (reference sequence). Here the CDR3 reads CASSLAGQGAIGNQPQHF. Written as DNA, the CDR3 is TGTGCCAGCAGCTTAGCCGGACAGGGGGCTATCGGTAATCAGCCCCAGCATTTT. The full variable domain, rest sourced from reference TRBV7-9 and TRBJ1-5, is DTGVSQNPRHKITKRGQNVTFRCDPISEHNRLYWYRQTLGQGPEFLTYFQNEAQLEKSRLLSDRFSAERPKGSFSTLEIQRTEQGDSAMYLCASSLAGQGAIGNQPQHFGDGTRLSIL.

This clone appeared a single time. The chain carries TRBV5-8 and TRBJ2-5; D is unresolved. CDR1 and CDR2 from the germline V gene are SGHTS and YDEGEE. This CDR3 has 12 residues. V was cut by 2 bases and J by 6 bases, with 8 bases left in between. The DNA for the CDR3 is TGTGCCAGCAGCTTTAGATCTCAGACCCAGTACTTC. It yields the protein CASSFRSQTQYF.

This rearrangement joins TRBV6-1 to TRBJ2-3, with D uncertain. Germline V gives CDR1 MNHNS, CDR2 SASEGT. CDR3 length: 15 residues. V was pared by 9 bases and J by 1 base, with 17 bases between. CDR3 in DNA: TGTGCCAGTCTTCCCCGGGTTGGTCGCACAGATACGCAGTATTTT. It codes for CASLPRVGRTDTQYF.

This chain uses TRBV7-9 with TRBJ2-7, with 10 bases matching TRBD2. Germline V gene data show CDR1 as SEHNR and CDR2 as FQNEAQ (reference sequence). The CDR3 runs 14 residues. The trim removed 6 bases at V and 6 bases at J, leaving 8 bases unmatched. The CDR3 reads CASRRAGGPAEQYF. CDR3 nucleotides: TGTGCCAGCAGGCGAGCGGGAGGGCCCGCCGAGCAGTACTTC.

V and J are TRBV29-1 and TRBJ2-7, with D maybe TRBD2 (5 bases). This CDR3 has 11 residues. The V end was cut by 5 bases, the J end by 6 bases, with 11 bases between. CDR1 and CDR2 (germline): SQVTM, ANQGSEA. In DNA form, the CDR3 reads TGCAGCGTTTCTGAGGGCCGCGAGCAGTACTTC. Its protein is CSVSEGREQYF.

This clone appeared a single time. V and J are TRBV18 and TRBJ2-7; TRBD2 matches 9 bases. CDR3 length equals 15 residues. Germline assignment: CDR1 KGHSH and CDR2 LQKENI. With 3 bases clipped from V and 2 bases from J, the junction kept 5 bases outside the gene matches. In DNA, the CDR3 is TGTGCCAGCTCACCTAGCGGGAGATTCGCCTACGAGCAGTACTTC. This translates into CASSPSGRFAYEQYF.

The chain couples TRBV27 to TRBJ1-1; D gene unclear. Germline CDR1 MNHEY, CDR2 SMNVEV (reference sequence). This CDR3 spans 13 amino acids. V was clipped by 3 bases and J by 1 base, with 6 bases between them. The DNA of the CDR3 is TGTGCCAGCAGTTTTCGGTGGAACACTGAAGCTTTCTTT. Amino acids: CASSFRWNTEAFF.

The genes are TRBV19 and TRBJ1-1; 12 nucleotides match TRBD1. CDR1 is LNHDA, CDR2 SQIVND, per germline (reference sequence). The V and J ends lost 5 bases and 4 bases, in that order; junction bases with no gene match: 5. CDR3 length: 15 amino acids. CDR3 sequence reads: CASSFGTGGTTEAFF. For the CDR3, the DNA is TGTGCCAGTAGTTTCGGGACAGGGGGCACCACTGAAGCTTTCTTT.

The count of this clone is one. The chain links TRBV10-1 to TRBJ2-3; D unresolved. This CDR3 comprises 13 residues. In germline, CDR1 is WNHNN, CDR2 SYGVQD (reference sequence). V was cut by 0 bases and J by 7 bases, with 8 bases left in between. As DNA, the CDR3 is TGCGCCAGCAGTGAGTCCCCCGGGTATACGCAGTATTTT. It codes for CASSESPGYTQYF.

The chain combines TRBV11-2 with TRBJ2-1; D not certain. The ends were cut back, 0 bases at V and 8 bases at J, with 11 bases in the middle. Germline loops: CDR1 SGHAT, CDR2 FQNNGV. The CDR3 is made up of 14 amino acids. CDR3 amino acids: CASSLDRTKDEQFF. The CDR3 bases are TGTGCCAGCAGCTTAGATCGAACTAAAGATGAGCAGTTCTTC.